The source of this T cell receptor beta chain is a study of cytomegalovirus exposure and HLA in healthy donors. Both 60 Vbeta primers and 13 Jbeta primers went into the PCR. Generated by immunoSEQ multiplex PCR, the TCRdb table keeps only in-frame clones and is missing some. This sample has over 50,000 clones, with around 87% found just once. Donors sampled were nominally healthy, though unrecorded immune exposures were likely. V dropped 5 bases and J dropped 2; count of bases not matched to a gene: 5. The CDR3 has 15 residues. Germline CDR1 and CDR2: PRHDT and FYEKMQ (reference sequence). The source of this sequence is a man aged 18 to 30 in good health and CMV-seronegative. The sample comprised PBMCs. This chain uses TRBV13 with TRBJ2-7; 11 bases agree with TRBD2. CDR3 bases: TGTGCCAGCAGCGCTAGCGGGGGGCCCACCTACGAGCAGTACTTC. Its protein product is CASSASGGPTYEQYF.